This entry lists 3 T cell receptor beta chains sequenced from one sample in a study of identical twins. Via MiXCR, TCRdb re-called the 5' RACE reads, giving one row per CDR3 protein. The sample comprises over 200,000 distinct CDR3 sequences, 5.5% to 7.5% of which are singletons, and about 15% rests with the top ten. This sample also belongs to another study, concerning T cells expressing NK-cell markers.

What was sequenced was CD8+ T cells sorted from blood. These receptors originate from a woman between 18 and 30 years old in good health.

J is TRBJ2-1 and V is TRBV9; maybe TRBD1 (6 bases). This CDR3 region has 15 residues. CDR1 and CDR2 from the germline V gene are SGDLS and YYNGEE. V was shortened by 0 bases and J by 1 base, with 8 bases between the two germline ends. CDR3: CASSVARGSYNEQFF. CDR3 nucleotide sequence: TGTGCCAGCAGCGTAGCCAGGGGTTCCTACAATGAGCAGTTCTTC.

This clonotype has only a few counts. The chain carries TRBV27 and TRBJ1-2; D is uncertain. The ends were cut back, 4 bases at V and 6 bases at J, with 12 bases in the middle. Germline V lookup: CDR1 MNHEY, CDR2 SMNVEV (reference sequence). The CDR3 length is 13 residues. The CDR3 nucleotides are TGTGCCAGCAGTTCGGCGATTTATGATGGCTACACCTTC. It specifies CASSSAIYDGYTF.

Worth noting for this clonotype: A much larger clone differs from this one at a single base, so this may be a read error. This sequence joins TRBV5-1 and TRBJ2-1; D remains unclear. Germline CDR1 reads SGHRS; CDR2 reads YFSETQ. This CDR3 is built from 14 residues. As DNA, the CDR3 is TGCGCCAGCAGCTTGGCCGTGGGAACCAATGAGCGGTTCTTC. This sequence encodes CASSLAVGTNERFF.